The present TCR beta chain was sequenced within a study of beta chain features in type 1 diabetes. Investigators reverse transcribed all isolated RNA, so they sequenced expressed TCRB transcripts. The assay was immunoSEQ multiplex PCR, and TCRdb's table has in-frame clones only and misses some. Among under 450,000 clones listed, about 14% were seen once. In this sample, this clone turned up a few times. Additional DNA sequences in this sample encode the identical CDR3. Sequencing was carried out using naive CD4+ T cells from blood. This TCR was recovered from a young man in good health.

The CDR3 loop reads CASSLLQETQYF. The CDR3 DNA reads TGTGCCAGCAGCCTTCTCCAAGAGACCCAGTACTTC. The V call is TRBV5-6, the J call TRBJ2-5; D unresolved. This CDR3 is 12 amino acids long. Germline loops: CDR1 SGHDT, CDR2 YYEEEE. V lost 4 bases and J 1 base, leaving 5 bases between the germline ends.